The 22 T cell receptor beta chains presented below share a single source sample, sequenced in a study of blood T cell repertoires in COVID-19. Produced via immunoSEQ multiplex PCR; TCRdb's table is partial and in-frame only. This table holds around 150,000 clones, around 85% found once. Sequencing was performed on peripheral blood. The receptors derive from a man between 60 and 75 years old with active or convalescent COVID-19.

The chain links TRBV6-5 to TRBJ2-7; D might be TRBD2 (5 bases). The CDR3 is made up of 16 amino acids. The ends were cut back, 0 bases at V and 0 bases at J, with 12 bases in the middle. Germline V gene data show CDR1 as MNHEY and CDR2 as SVGAGI. CDR3 amino acids: CASSYSERQPSYEQYF. CDR3 nucleotides: TGTGCCAGCAGTTACTCGGAGCGGCAGCCCTCCTACGAGCAGTACTTC.

This chain joins TRBV3-1 (or the pseudogene TRBV3-2) and TRBJ2-1; perhaps TRBD1 as D (5 bases). CDR1 and CDR2 (germline): LGHDT, YNNKEL (reference sequence). The length of the CDR3 is 15 residues. The V end was cut by 1 base, the J end by 2 bases, with 9 bases between. The CDR3 bases are TGTGCCAGCAGCCAAGGGCAGGGCCCCTACAATGAGCAGTTCTTC. Translating gives CASSQGQGPYNEQFF.

The chain has TRBV12-3 or TRBV12-4 and TRBJ2-1, with TRBD2 matching over 7 bases. The V and J ends lost 5 bases and 6 bases, in that order; junction bases with no gene match: 4. This CDR3 is 13 amino acids long. CDR3 bases: TGTGCCAGCAGTATTGGGGGGGGCAATGAGCAGTTCTTC. Protein: CASSIGGGNEQFF.

The V call is TRBV10-2, the J call TRBJ1-2; 9 bases fit TRBD1. CDR3 size: 14 residues. CDR1 and CDR2 (germline): WSHSY, SAAADI. Trimming at V came to 10 bases and at J to 2 bases, leaving 8 bases not matched to a gene. The CDR3 region is CATRTGEGNYGYTF. The CDR3 DNA is TGCGCCACCAGGACAGGGGAGGGGAACTATGGCTACACCTTC.

This clone was counted only a few times. V gene TRBV7-8 combines with J gene TRBJ1-4; D possibly corresponds to TRBD1 (5 bases). Germline CDR1 SGHVS, CDR2 FQNEAQ. The CDR3 contains 15 residues. The V end was cut by 5 bases, the J end by 8 bases, with 18 bases between. The CDR3 region is CASSRELGLKEKLFF. The CDR3 region has the DNA TGTGCCAGCAGCCGAGAATTGGGGCTTAAGGAAAAACTGTTTTTT.

There are a few counts of this clone. The chain combines TRBV12-2 with TRBJ1-5. TRBV12-2 represents a pseudogene. This CDR3 comprises 17 residues. CDR3 in amino acids: CASRLALRDFASQPQHF. CDR3 nucleotides: TGTGCAAGTCGCTTAGCGCTGAGAGACTTCGCGAGTCAGCCCCAGCATTTT.

CDR3 coding DNA: TGTGCCAGCACCTCCGGGGTTAATCCACCGGGAAACATTCAGTACTTC. Its protein is CASTSGVNPPGNIQYF. The chain couples TRBV28 to TRBJ2-4; possible D gene TRBD2, 5 bases. Germline values: CDR1 MDHEN, CDR2 SYDVKM. The CDR3 spans 16 residues. The ends were cut back, 7 bases at V and 6 bases at J, with 22 bases in the middle.

The chain uses TRBV9 and TRBJ1-5, with D hard to call. The germline V gene has CDR1 SGDLS and CDR2 YYNGEE. Trimming removed 4 bases at V and 4 bases at J, with 6 bases between. The CDR3 has 12 residues. The CDR3 here is CASSRGNQPQHF. The CDR3 DNA reads as TGTGCCAGCAGCCGGGGTAATCAGCCCCAGCATTTT.

The chain couples TRBV5-5 to TRBJ1-1; 7 bases match TRBD1. V gave up 4 bases and J gave up 6 bases; unmatched junction bases: 9. This CDR3 spans 14 amino acids. Germline V lookup: CDR1 SGHKS, CDR2 YYEKEE (reference sequence). CDR3 amino acids: CASSPGQLSAEAFF. Written as DNA, the CDR3 is TGTGCCAGCAGCCCGGGACAGCTAAGCGCTGAAGCTTTCTTT.

The chain recombines TRBV6-7 with TRBJ2-3, with 7 bases lining up with TRBD1. TRBV6-7 falls under the ORF class, with uncertain function. Trimming removed 3 bases from V and 1 base from J; junction bases left unmatched: 10. The CDR3 is 17 amino acids. The CDR3 DNA reads as TGTGCCAGCAGTTATTCCTCCGGGACAGCCTGCACAGATACGCAGTATTTT. Translating gives CASSYSSGTACTDTQYF.

V and J are TRBV15 and TRBJ1-5; 8 bases agree with TRBD1. Trimming at V came to 0 bases and at J to 6 bases, leaving 7 bases not matched to a gene. Germline loops: CDR1 LNHNV, CDR2 YYDKDF (reference sequence). The CDR3 is 16 amino acids. The CDR3 loop is CATSRDGQGVSQPQHF. CDR3 sequence (DNA): TGTGCCACCAGCAGAGACGGACAGGGCGTAAGTCAGCCCCAGCATTTT.

The chain is built from TRBV6-5 and TRBJ2-7; 8 bases align to TRBD2. Germline CDR1 MNHEY, CDR2 SVGAGI. This CDR3 has 15 residues. With 6 bases clipped from V and 2 bases from J, the junction kept 9 bases outside the gene matches. This chain's CDR3 is CASSLSGGYPYEQYF. CDR3 bases: TGTGCCAGCAGCCTGAGCGGGGGTTATCCCTACGAGCAGTACTTC.

The V gene is TRBV11-3, the J gene TRBJ2-2; no reliable D call. The V end lost 5 bases, the J end lost 6 bases, and 7 bases lay between the germline ends. This CDR3 is 12 amino acids long. The germline CDR1 and CDR2 sequences are SGHNT and YENEEA. CDR3 protein: CASSLRAGELFF. The CDR3 DNA reads as TGTGCCAGCAGCCTCCGAGCCGGGGAGCTGTTTTTT.

The chain uses TRBV11-2 and TRBJ2-7; 8 bases line up with TRBD2. Germline V gene data show CDR1 as SGHAT and CDR2 as FQNNGV. This CDR3 has 15 residues. V trimming: 4 bases; J trimming: 7 bases; junction bases outside the gene matches: 12. The CDR3 DNA reads TGTGCCAGCAGCTGGGTAACGGGAGGGCCGGGTGAGCAGTACTTC. Its protein product is CASSWVTGGPGEQYF.

This clone was counted a few times. This chain links TRBV7-3 with TRBJ1-1; 8 nucleotides agree with TRBD1. The V and J ends lost 8 bases and 1 base, in that order; junction bases with no gene match: 3. The germline gives CDR1 SGHTA, CDR2 FQGTGA. The CDR3 runs to 13 residues. The CDR3 DNA follows: TGTGCCAGCGGACAGGGACCGAACACTGAAGCTTTCTTT. It yields the protein CASGQGPNTEAFF.

This clone was detected only a few times. The J gene is TRBJ1-3, the V gene TRBV6-5; D is perhaps TRBD1 (6 bases). Per germline, CDR1 MNHEY and CDR2 SVGAGI. The CDR3 is 15 residues long. Trimming took 10 bases from V and 0 from J, leaving 16 bases between them. This chain's CDR3 is CATAAMDSSGNTIYF. The CDR3 DNA reads TGTGCCACCGCGGCCATGGACAGCTCTGGAAACACCATATATTTT.

The chain uses TRBV7-7 and TRBJ2-3; TRBD2 aligns across 13 bases. The CDR3 runs 15 residues. CDR1 is SSHAT and CDR2 is FNYEAQ in the germline V gene (reference sequence). J gave up 4 bases and V 5 bases, and 3 bases lay outside the gene matches. The CDR3 nucleotides are TGTGCCAGCAGCCCCGGGACTAGCGGGGCAGATACGCAGTATTTT. Translated, it gives CASSPGTSGADTQYF.

The J gene is TRBJ2-5, the V gene TRBV3-1 (or the pseudogene TRBV3-2); 10 bases are shared with TRBD2. Unmatched junction bases numbered 3, after V lost 0 bases and J lost 5 bases. The CDR3 runs to 15 residues. Germline V gives CDR1 LGHDT, CDR2 YNNKEL (reference sequence). CDR3 sequence reads: CASSQDGSGRETQYF. The CDR3 DNA sequence: TGTGCCAGCAGCCAAGATGGTAGCGGGAGGGAGACCCAGTACTTC.

The chain employs TRBV6-5 and TRBJ1-5; D is possibly TRBD1 (6 bases). Germline CDR1 reads MNHEY; CDR2 reads SVGAGI. Trimming took off 8 bases at V and 6 bases at J, with 14 bases between the two ends. CDR3 size: 13 residues. The CDR3 nucleotides read TGTGCCAGCCTGGGGGCAGGGGTTCAGCCCCAGCATTTT. It translates to CASLGAGVQPQHF.

The gene calls are TRBV6-5 and TRBJ2-7; D is undetermined. Germline CDR1 and CDR2: MNHEY and SVGAGI. The CDR3 is 15 residues long. V was shortened by 9 bases and J by 0 bases, with 18 bases between the two germline ends. The CDR3 region has the DNA TGTGCCAGTCGTCCGATGGGCCTGATCTCCTACGAGCAGTACTTC. It is translated as CASRPMGLISYEQYF.

The rearrangement joins TRBV5-6 to TRBJ1-5; D unresolved. The CDR3 totals 15 residues. With 1 base removed from V and 5 bases from J, the gap between germline ends came to 13 bases. Germline lookup yields CDR1 SGHDT and CDR2 YYEEEE. CDR3 sequence: CASSLRGVEDQPQHF. CDR3 in DNA: TGTGCCAGCAGCTTGCGAGGCGTAGAGGATCAGCCCCAGCATTTT.

This chain links TRBV21-1 with TRBJ2-1; TRBD1 reflects the table's D call only, with no check against the DNA. TRBV21-1 is a pseudogene segment. The CDR3 covers 19 residues. This CDR3 reads CASSKVYSAETARYNEQFF. The CDR3 DNA is TGTGCCAGCAGCAAGGTGTATTCGGCCGAGACAGCGAGATACAATGAGCAGTTCTTC.